The sequence of this T cell receptor (beta chain) was determined in a study of shared clonotypes between healthy human individuals. Study information: A donor's plate count was three for CD4 naive and three for CD4 memory; CD8 naive had two and CD8 memory one.

This CDR3 is built from 13 residues. The V and J ends lost 2 bases and 2 bases respectively, with 4 bases between them. CDR1 KGHSH and CDR2 LQKENI come from the germline V gene. Study-level points and caveats: Larger estimated richness was generally recorded for naive subsets relative to memory subsets. Sample collection involved blood only; tissue repertoires are likely different.

On this clone itself: Its antigen remains unknown. The sample contains more than one DNA sequence encoding this CDR3.

The test was conducted at deep level. Repertoires were generated with immunoSEQ multiplex PCR, while TCRdb's copy carries only in-frame clones and drops some. Among around 600,000 clones listed, approximately 97% were seen once. The chain recombines TRBV18 with TRBJ1-5; D not certain. Material for sequencing was naive CD4+ T cells sorted from blood. Subset: CD45RA+ positively selected. The receptor was isolated from a woman in her twenties or thirties in good health. CDR3 amino acids: CASSPGGNQPQHF. As DNA, the CDR3 is TGTGCCAGCTCACCAGGGGGCAATCAGCCCCAGCATTTT.